Following are 9 T cell receptor beta chains from one sample sequenced in a study of Graves' ophthalmopathy and Graves' hyperthyroidism. Investigators amplified TCR beta CDR3 regions from RNA transcripts. Second-round multiplex PCR followed a first-round RT-PCR using HTBI primers. One entry per CDR3 protein, called by TCRdb with MiXCR from the multiplex PCR reads. The profile shows about 210,000 distinct CDR3 sequences, under 30% of them singletons. The sequenced material came from peripheral blood. These receptors came from a man aged 50 to 59 with Graves' ophthalmopathy.

This sequence joins TRBV6-2 or TRBV6-3 and TRBJ1-1; D not resolved. The CDR3 has 14 amino acids. V gave up 0 bases and J gave up 6 bases, with 11 bases separating them. Germline V gene data show CDR1 as MNHEY and CDR2 as SVGEGT. This CDR3 is CASSYSRGPPEAFF. CDR3 nucleotide sequence: TGTGCCAGCAGTTACTCACGTGGACCCCCTGAAGCTTTCTTT.

For this clonotype: One end of the junction varies from germline; a read error may be responsible. V and J are TRBV12-3 or TRBV12-4 and TRBJ2-7, with TRBD2 matching over 8 bases. The CDR3 consists of 13 residues. The CDR3 DNA reads as TGTGCCAGCAGTTACTCGAGAGGCGGGAGGCCTTCATTC. Amino acid sequence: CASSYSRGGRPSF.

This clonotype was observed at least ten times. The chain recombines TRBV6-1 with TRBJ2-5; D assignment may be TRBD1 or TRBD2 (5 bases each). From germline, CDR1 is MNHNS and CDR2 SASEGT. The CDR3 has 14 residues. V was shortened by 4 bases and J by 2 bases, with 11 bases between the two germline ends. CDR3 residues: CASSVGPGQETQYF. CDR3 DNA sequence: TGTGCCAGCAGTGTGGGACCAGGACAAGAGACCCAGTACTTC.

The rearrangement links TRBV6-1 to TRBJ2-5; D is ambiguous. From germline, CDR1 is MNHNS and CDR2 SASEGT. This CDR3 contains 9 residues. V was cut by 10 bases and J by 10 bases, with 10 bases left in between. The CDR3 loop reads CATSGDQYF. CDR3 nucleotide sequence: TGTGCCACCTCCGGAGACCAGTACTTC.

The chain combines TRBV9 with TRBJ2-7; 7 nucleotides align to TRBD2. The V and J ends lost 3 bases and 4 bases, in that order; junction bases with no gene match: 4. The CDR3 consists of 13 residues. Germline V gene sequence: CDR1 SGDLS, CDR2 YYNGEE. CDR3 protein: CASSGLAEYEQYF. In DNA form, the CDR3 reads TGTGCCAGCAGCGGGCTAGCGGAGTACGAGCAGTACTTC.

This clonotype was recorded at least ten times. The chain carries TRBV10-3 and TRBJ2-5, with 9 bases fitting TRBD2. Germline CDR1 is ENHRY and CDR2 is SYGVKD. The V gene end was trimmed by 4 bases and the J gene end by 5 bases; junction bases not matched to a gene: 11. This CDR3 contains 16 residues. The CDR3 is CAISVSSSGVGETQYF. CDR3 in DNA: TGTGCCATCAGTGTATCGTCTAGCGGGGTCGGGGAGACCCAGTACTTC.

This clonotype has ten or more counts. The rearrangement links TRBV7-2 to TRBJ2-7; 11 bases match TRBD2. This CDR3 comprises 15 residues. Germline values: CDR1 SGHTA, CDR2 FQGNSA. V shed 4 bases and J 3 bases; nucleotides not matched to a gene: 5. The CDR3 loop is CASSSSGTSGYEQYF. CDR3 DNA: TGTGCCAGCAGCTCTTCCGGGACTAGCGGCTACGAGCAGTACTTC.

This clonotype was seen at least ten times. The rearrangement links TRBV11-2 to TRBJ1-5, with D hard to call. This CDR3 is built from 15 residues. V shed 1 base and J shed 0 bases, with 7 bases lying between them. Germline values: CDR1 SGHAT, CDR2 FQNNGV. The CDR3 region has the DNA TGTGCCAGCAGCTTAGGGCCGAGTAGCAATCAGCCCCAGCATTTT. This gives the protein CASSLGPSSNQPQHF.

This clonotype appeared many times. This chain uses TRBV12-3 or TRBV12-4 with TRBJ1-5, with D unresolved. This CDR3 has 13 amino acids. V was pared by 6 bases and J by 3 bases, with 9 bases between. The CDR3 sequence: CASRDQFNQPQHF. CDR3 nucleotide sequence: TGTGCCAGCAGAGACCAATTCAATCAGCCCCAGCATTTT.